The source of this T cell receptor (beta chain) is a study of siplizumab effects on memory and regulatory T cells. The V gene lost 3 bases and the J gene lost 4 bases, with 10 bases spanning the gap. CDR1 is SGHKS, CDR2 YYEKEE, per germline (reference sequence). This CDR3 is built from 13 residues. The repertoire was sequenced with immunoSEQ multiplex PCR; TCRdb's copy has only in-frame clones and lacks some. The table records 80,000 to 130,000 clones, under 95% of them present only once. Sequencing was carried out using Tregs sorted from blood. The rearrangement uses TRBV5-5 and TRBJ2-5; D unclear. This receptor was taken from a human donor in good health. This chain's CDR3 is CASSWFVRETQYF. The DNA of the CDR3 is TGTGCCAGCAGCTGGTTCGTGAGAGAGACCCAGTACTTC.